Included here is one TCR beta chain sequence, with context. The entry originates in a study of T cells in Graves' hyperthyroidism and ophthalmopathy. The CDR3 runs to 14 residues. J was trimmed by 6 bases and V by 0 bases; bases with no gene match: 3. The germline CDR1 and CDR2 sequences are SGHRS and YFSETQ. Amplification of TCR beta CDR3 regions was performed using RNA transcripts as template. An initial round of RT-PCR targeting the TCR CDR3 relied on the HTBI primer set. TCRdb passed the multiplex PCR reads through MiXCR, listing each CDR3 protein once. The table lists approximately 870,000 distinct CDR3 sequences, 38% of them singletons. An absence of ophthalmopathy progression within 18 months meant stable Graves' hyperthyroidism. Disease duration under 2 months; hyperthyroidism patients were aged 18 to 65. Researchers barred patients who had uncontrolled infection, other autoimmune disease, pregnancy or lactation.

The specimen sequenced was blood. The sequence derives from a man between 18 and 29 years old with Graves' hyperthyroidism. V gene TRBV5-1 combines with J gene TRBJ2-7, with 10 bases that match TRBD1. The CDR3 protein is CASSLGQGAAEQYF. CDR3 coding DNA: TGCGCCAGCAGCTTGGGACAGGGGGCAGCCGAGCAGTACTTC.